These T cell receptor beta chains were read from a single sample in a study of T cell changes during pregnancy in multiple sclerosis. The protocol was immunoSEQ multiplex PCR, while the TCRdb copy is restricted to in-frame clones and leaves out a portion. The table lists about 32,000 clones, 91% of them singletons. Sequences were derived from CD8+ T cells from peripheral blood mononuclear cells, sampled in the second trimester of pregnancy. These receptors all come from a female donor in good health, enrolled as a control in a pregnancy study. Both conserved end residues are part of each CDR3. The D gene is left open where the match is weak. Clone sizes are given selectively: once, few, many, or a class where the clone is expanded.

CDR3aa: CASSQDGGGASSEQFF; CDR3nt: TGCGCCAGCAGCCAAGACGGCGGGGGGGCCTCTTCCGAGCAGTTCTTC; d_gene: TRBD2; v_gene: TRBV4-3; abundance: -; len: 16; j_gene: TRBJ2-1
CDR3aa: CASSHDPGGVSTEAFF; CDR3nt: TGCGCCAGCAGCCATGATCCAGGGGGCGTTTCGACTGAAGCTTTCTTT; d_gene: TRBD1; v_gene: TRBV4-1; abundance: -; len: 16; j_gene: TRBJ1-1
CDR3aa: CASSETGGSLYNEQFF; CDR3nt: TGTGCCAGCAGTGAAACGGGGGGGAGTTTGTACAATGAGCAGTTCTTC; d_gene: TRBD2; v_gene: TRBV6-1; abundance: -; len: 16; j_gene: TRBJ2-1
CDR3aa: CASGKADGAGGPNNEQFF; CDR3nt: TGTGCCAGTGGAAAGGCGGACGGAGCGGGGGGACCCAACAATGAGCAGTTCTTC; d_gene: TRBD2; v_gene: TRBV19; abundance: -; len: 18; j_gene: TRBJ2-1
CDR3aa: CASSPRLTYEQYF; CDR3nt: TGTGCCAGCAGCCCCCGACTAACCTACGAGCAGTACTTC; d_gene: -; v_gene: TRBV13; abundance: -; len: 13; j_gene: TRBJ2-7
CDR3aa: CASSFSGGYEQYF; CDR3nt: TGTGCCAGCAGCTTTTCAGGTGGCTACGAGCAGTACTTC; d_gene: -; v_gene: TRBV11-3; abundance: -; len: 13; j_gene: TRBJ2-7
CDR3aa: CASSPWGGGGEDTQYF; CDR3nt: TGTGCCAGCAGCCCGTGGGGGGGCGGGGGAGAAGATACGCAGTATTTT; d_gene: -; v_gene: TRBV7-3; abundance: -; len: 16; j_gene: TRBJ2-3
CDR3aa: CASSRGQINQPQHF; CDR3nt: TGTGCCAGCAGTAGGGGACAGATCAATCAGCCCCAGCATTTT; d_gene: TRBD1; v_gene: TRBV27; abundance: -; len: 14; j_gene: TRBJ1-5
CDR3aa: CASSRSGGAGETQYF; CDR3nt: TGTGCCAGCAGTCGGAGCGGGGGGGCCGGGGAGACCCAGTACTTC; d_gene: TRBD2; v_gene: TRBV6-4; abundance: -; len: 15; j_gene: TRBJ2-5
CDR3aa: CASSQDSGSNQPQHF; CDR3nt: TGCGCCAGCAGCCAAGATTCGGGGTCCAATCAGCCCCAGCATTTT; d_gene: -; v_gene: TRBV4-3; abundance: -; len: 15; j_gene: TRBJ1-5
CDR3aa: CASSLPTGELFF; CDR3nt: TGTGCCAGCAGTCTCCCCACCGGGGAGCTGTTTTTT; d_gene: -; v_gene: TRBV27; abundance: -; len: 12; j_gene: TRBJ2-2
CDR3aa: CASSPLAGEGFF; CDR3nt: TGTGCCAGCAGCCCTCTTGCGGGGGAGGGGTTCTTC; d_gene: TRBD2; v_gene: TRBV5-6; abundance: once; len: 12; j_gene: TRBJ2-1
CDR3aa: CASSWGRDYIDEQFF; CDR3nt: TGCGCCAGCAGCTGGGGGCGGGACTACATAGATGAGCAGTTCTTC; d_gene: -; v_gene: TRBV5-1; abundance: -; len: 15; j_gene: TRBJ2-1
CDR3aa: CASSAQGGPGTGELFF; CDR3nt: TGTGCCAGCAGCGCCCAGGGGGGCCCGGGGACCGGGGAGCTGTTTTTT; d_gene: -; v_gene: TRBV7-9; abundance: -; len: 16; j_gene: TRBJ2-2
CDR3aa: CASSLGYGTDDYEQYF; CDR3nt: TGCGCCAGCAGCTTGGGTTACGGGACAGATGACTACGAGCAGTACTTC; d_gene: TRBD1; v_gene: TRBV5-1; abundance: -; len: 16; j_gene: TRBJ2-7
CDR3aa: CASSQAGEKLFF; CDR3nt: TGTGCCAGCAGCCAAGCCGGGGAAAAACTGTTTTTT; d_gene: -; v_gene: TRBV4-2; abundance: once; len: 12; j_gene: TRBJ1-4
CDR3aa: CASSEGDNSPLHF; CDR3nt: TGTGCCAGCAGTGAAGGGGATAATTCACCCCTCCACTTT; d_gene: -; v_gene: TRBV6-4; abundance: few; len: 13; j_gene: TRBJ1-6
CDR3aa: CASSQEGGGNSAFF; CDR3nt: TGCGCCAGCAGCCAAGAAGGGGGGGGGAATTCAGCTTTCTTT; d_gene: -; v_gene: TRBV4-3; abundance: -; len: 14; j_gene: TRBJ1-1
CDR3aa: CASSIDLEEGTWGYTF; CDR3nt: TGTGCCAGTAGTATAGATCTCGAGGAGGGCACGTGGGGCTACACCTTC; d_gene: -; v_gene: TRBV19; abundance: -; len: 16; j_gene: TRBJ1-2
CDR3aa: CATSRSDSLRTDTQYF; CDR3nt: TGTGCCACCAGCAGATCGGACAGCCTACGCACAGATACGCAGTATTTT; d_gene: -; v_gene: TRBV15; abundance: -; len: 16; j_gene: TRBJ2-3
CDR3aa: CASSPGTSYEQYF; CDR3nt: TGTGCCAGCAGCCCCGGGACAAGCTACGAGCAGTACTTC; d_gene: -; v_gene: TRBV7-9; abundance: -; len: 13; j_gene: TRBJ2-7
CDR3aa: CASSSLGQGNEAFF; CDR3nt: TGTGCCAGCAGTTCTTTGGGACAGGGTAACGAAGCTTTCTTT; d_gene: TRBD1; v_gene: TRBV6-6; abundance: -; len: 14; j_gene: TRBJ1-1
CDR3aa: CATSPRTSGGHTDTQYF; CDR3nt: TGTGCCACCAGCCCCCGGACTAGCGGGGGGCATACAGATACGCAGTATTTT; d_gene: TRBD2; v_gene: TRBV15; abundance: -; len: 17; j_gene: TRBJ2-3
CDR3aa: CAISDRDTEAFF; CDR3nt: TGTGCCATCAGTGACAGGGACACTGAAGCTTTCTTT; d_gene: -; v_gene: TRBV10-3; abundance: -; len: 12; j_gene: TRBJ1-1